This T cell receptor (beta chain) was identified during a study of T-cell reconstitution after alpha-beta-depleted transplantation in children. Preparation of the TCRbeta library involved a method that used unique molecular identifiers. TCRdb analysed the PCR reads with MiXCR anew, one entry per CDR3 protein. This table has 500,000 or so distinct CDR3 sequences, roughly 11% appearing once. Many counts were recorded for this clonotype. The V gene's germline CDR1 is SEHNR and CDR2 FQNEAQ (reference sequence). This CDR3 spans 15 amino acids. V was pared by 4 bases and J by 9 bases, with 5 bases of the junction left unmatched.

Sequencing was performed on PBMCs, mostly from graft donor cells, taken 180 days after TCRalphabeta/CD19-depleted stem cell transplant. The source of this sequence is a female patient aged 2-9 years who had a stem cell transplant for aplastic anemia, so the T cells may come from the graft donor. V is TRBV7-9 and J is TRBJ2-1, with 14 bases aligning to TRBD2. The CDR3 DNA reads as TGTGCCAGCAGCTCGACTAGCGGGAGGGCCGGTGAGCAGTTCTTC. Protein sequence: CASSSTSGRAGEQFF. Full variable domain (missing parts from reference TRBV7-9 and TRBJ2-1): DTGVSQNPRHKITKRGQNVTFRCDPISEHNRLYWYRQTLGQGPEFLTYFQNEAQLEKSRLLSDRFSAERPKGSFSTLEIQRTEQGDSAMYLCASSSTSGRAGEQFFGPGTRLTVL.